The rows below give T cell receptor beta chains drawn from one sample of a study of molecular identifiers for immune sequencing clone quantification. One entry per CDR3 protein, called by TCRdb with MiXCR from the PCR reads. The sample lists 100,000 or so distinct CDR3 sequences; approximately 40% were seen once. Sample: naive CD8+ T cells from blood, with Jurkat cell RNA spiked in. Source of these receptors: a human donor in good health. Some libraries in this study had Jurkat cell RNA spiked in. Both conserved end residues are trimmed from each CDR3.

TRBJ2-6 | TRBV27 | ASSPRGPGANVLT
TRBJ2-7 | TRBV10-3 | AISDPRWREQY
TRBJ1-3 | TRBV7-9 | ASYTGNTIY
TRBJ1-1 | TRBV9 | ASSVLKAANTEAF
TRBJ1-6 | TRBV5-5 | ASSVRGHNSPLH
TRBJ2-2 | TRBV19 | ASYGALSGELF
TRBJ2-5 | TRBV28 | ASRSTRGWKTQY
TRBJ2-5 | TRBV18 | ASSLRETQY
TRBJ2-7 | TRBV4-2 | ASSHGTYEQY
TRBJ2-7 | TRBV4-3 | ASSQDLDSHYEQY
TRBJ2-2 | TRBV13 | ASSPSGFYTGELI
TRBJ2-3 | TRBV6-5 | ASSYSGDGGSTDTQY
TRBJ2-7 | TRBV5-1 | ASSWASGPLNEQY
TRBJ2-3 | TRBV4-1 | ASSLDIPGQGTDTQY
TRBJ1-1 | TRBV7-6 | ASSLASGIRTEAF
TRBJ1-2 | TRBV29-1 | SVVWPGLNYGYT
TRBJ2-7 | TRBV12-3/TRBV12-4 | ASREGQPYEQY
TRBJ2-3 | TRBV7-6 | ASSLEVGADTQY
TRBJ2-3 | TRBV28 | ASSPNTDRVRTDTQY
TRBJ2-7 | TRBV4-1 | ASSQDRGEQY
TRBJ2-3 | TRBV12-3/TRBV12-4 | ASSLPLEGGTDTQN
TRBJ1-4 | TRBV7-9 | ASSLPRTGDNEKLF
TRBJ1-1 | TRBV28 | ASSLETGGDTEAI
TRBJ2-1 | TRBV9 | ASSTMDYNEQF
TRBJ2-2 | TRBV7-9 | ASSLPAYANTGELF
TRBJ2-7 | TRBV29-1 | SVEEGKDYEQY
TRBJ1-5 | TRBV28 | ASSPTGSQPQH
TRBJ2-7 | TRBV12-3/TRBV12-4 | ASSFLVSDRAA
TRBJ2-1 | TRBV12-3/TRBV12-4 | ASSPLAGGINEQF
TRBJ2-1 | TRBV29-1 | SAPGAWTQEKVYNEQF
TRBJ2-1 | TRBV2 | ASSDPTGLENEQF
TRBJ2-7 | TRBV20-1 | SARDISSYEQY
TRBJ2-3 | TRBV3-1 | ASSHGRGWIDTQY
TRBJ2-7 | TRBV7-2 | ASSPGGSAYEQN
TRBJ1-1 | TRBV6-4 | ASRDTGVTEAF
TRBJ2-7 | TRBV10-3 | ATLSVANSYEQY
TRBJ2-7 | TRBV6-2/TRBV6-3 | ASTPLGDEQY
TRBJ2-3 | TRBV2 | ASSLTLAGTDTQY
TRBJ2-2 | TRBV6-2/TRBV6-3 | ASRPGLNTGELF
TRBJ2-7 | TRBV28 | ASSLGLAGDSYEQY
TRBJ1-2 | TRBV28 | ASSSAGARGYT